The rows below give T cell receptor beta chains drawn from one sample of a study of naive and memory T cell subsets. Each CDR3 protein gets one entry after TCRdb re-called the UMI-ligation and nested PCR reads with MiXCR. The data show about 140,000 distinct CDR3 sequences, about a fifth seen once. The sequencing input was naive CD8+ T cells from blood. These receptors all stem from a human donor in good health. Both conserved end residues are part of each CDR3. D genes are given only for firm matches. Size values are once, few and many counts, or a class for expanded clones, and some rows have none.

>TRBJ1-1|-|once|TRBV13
CASSGPSLNTEAFF
TGTGCCAGCAGCGGCCCCAGTTTGAACACTGAAGCTTTCTTT
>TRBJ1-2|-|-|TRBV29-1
CSVEDVGALYGYTF
TGCAGCGTTGAAGATGTTGGGGCGCTCTATGGCTACACCTTC
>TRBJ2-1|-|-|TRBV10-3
CAISVGRDSYNEQFF
TGTGCCATCAGTGTAGGGCGGGATAGCTACAATGAGCAGTTCTTC
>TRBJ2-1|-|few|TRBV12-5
CASGLWGDNEQFF
TGTGCTAGTGGTTTGTGGGGGGACAATGAGCAGTTCTTC
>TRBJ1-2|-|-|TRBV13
CASSLVSGDKGYTF
TGTGCCAGCAGCTTAGTATCAGGGGATAAAGGCTACACCTTC
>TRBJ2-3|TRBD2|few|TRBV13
CASSASGRGTDTQYF
TGTGCCAGCAGCGCCAGCGGGAGAGGCACAGATACGCAGTATTTT
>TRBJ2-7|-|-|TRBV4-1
CASSQVGRPPYEQYF
TGCGCCAGCAGCCAAGTGGGACGGCCTCCCTACGAGCAGTACTTC
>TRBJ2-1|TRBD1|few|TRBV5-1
CASSPRDREGDYNEQFF
TGCGCCAGCAGCCCCCGGGACAGGGAAGGAGACTACAATGAGCAGTTCTTC
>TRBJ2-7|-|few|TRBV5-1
CASSLAGNPYEQYF
TGCGCCAGCAGCTTGGCGGGGAACCCCTACGAGCAGTACTTC
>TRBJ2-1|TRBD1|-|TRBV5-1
CASSPTGEGNEQFF
TGCGCCAGCAGCCCGACAGGGGAAGGGAATGAGCAGTTCTTC
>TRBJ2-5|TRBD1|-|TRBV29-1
CSVERQGAGETQYF
TGCAGCGTTGAAAGGCAGGGGGCGGGTGAGACCCAGTACTTC
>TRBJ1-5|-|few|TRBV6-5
CASTPGGNQPQHF
TGTGCCAGCACCCCCGGAGGGAATCAGCCCCAGCATTTT
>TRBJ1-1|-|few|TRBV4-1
CASSQVAGNTEAFF
TGCGCCAGCAGCCAAGTCGCAGGGAACACTGAAGCTTTCTTT
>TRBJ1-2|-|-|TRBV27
CASSLLSRGANYGYTF
TGTGCCAGCAGTTTATTATCCAGGGGAGCTAACTATGGCTACACCTTC
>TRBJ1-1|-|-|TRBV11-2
CASSADRSEAFF
TGTGCCAGCAGCGCAGACAGGTCTGAAGCTTTCTTT
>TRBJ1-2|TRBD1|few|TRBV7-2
CASSLAEVAKGQPNYGYTF
TGTGCCAGCAGCTTAGCTGAGGTCGCAAAGGGACAGCCTAACTATGGCTACACCTTC
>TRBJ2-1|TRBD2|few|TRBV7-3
CASSLLAGGPASYNEQFF
TGTGCCAGCAGCCTCCTAGCGGGAGGCCCGGCATCCTACAATGAGCAGTTCTTC
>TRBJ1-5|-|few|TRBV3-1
CASSQIGTSQPQHF
TGTGCCAGCAGCCAGATCGGGACTTCCCAGCCCCAGCATTTT
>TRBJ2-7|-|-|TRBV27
CASSLAETYEQYF
TGTGCCAGCAGTTTAGCGGAAACCTACGAGCAGTACTTC
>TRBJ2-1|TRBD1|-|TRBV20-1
CSARGTGGAYNEQFF
TGCAGTGCTAGGGGGACAGGGGGCGCCTACAATGAGCAGTTCTTC
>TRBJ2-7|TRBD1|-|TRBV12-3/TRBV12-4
CASSFGDRGSYEQYF
TGTGCCAGCAGTTTCGGCGACAGGGGCTCCTACGAGCAGTACTTC
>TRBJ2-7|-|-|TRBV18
CASSPPGVPSYEQYF
TGTGCCAGCTCACCACCCGGGGTTCCGTCGTACGAGCAGTACTTC
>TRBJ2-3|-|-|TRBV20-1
CSASGTYGTDTQYF
TGCAGTGCTAGCGGGACCTATGGCACAGATACGCAGTATTTT
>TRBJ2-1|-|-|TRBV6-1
CASSDWVEQFF
TGTGCCAGCAGTGACTGGGTGGAGCAGTTCTTC
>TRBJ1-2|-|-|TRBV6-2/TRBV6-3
CASSYLGDYGYTF
TGTGCCAGCAGTTATTTGGGCGACTATGGCTACACCTTC
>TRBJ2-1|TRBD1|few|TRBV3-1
CASSQGTMTGFVQFF
TGTGCCAGCAGCCAAGGGACCATGACAGGGTTTGTGCAGTTCTTC
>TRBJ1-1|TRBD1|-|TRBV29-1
CSIRGGALTEAFF
TGCAGCATTCGAGGGGGCGCCCTCACTGAAGCTTTCTTT
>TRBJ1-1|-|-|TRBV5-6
CASSPQGVNTEAFF
TGTGCCAGCAGCCCCCAGGGAGTGAACACTGAAGCTTTCTTT
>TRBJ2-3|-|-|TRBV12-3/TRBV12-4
CASRSGHTGPTDTQYF
TGTGCCAGCAGAAGTGGACACACGGGTCCCACAGATACGCAGTATTTT
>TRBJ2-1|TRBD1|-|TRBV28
CASSPGQNNEQFF
TGTGCCAGCAGCCCGGGACAGAACAATGAGCAGTTCTTC
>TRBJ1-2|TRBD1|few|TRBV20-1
CSARDWDRGLDGYTF
TGCAGTGCTAGAGATTGGGACAGGGGACTGGATGGCTACACCTTC
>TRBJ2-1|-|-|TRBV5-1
CASSYRVNEQFF
TGCGCCAGCAGCTACAGGGTCAATGAGCAGTTCTTC
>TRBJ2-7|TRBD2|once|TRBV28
CASRPGLELFRRSYEQYF
TGTGCCAGCAGGCCGGGACTAGAATTATTTCGTCGCTCCTACGAGCAGTACTTC
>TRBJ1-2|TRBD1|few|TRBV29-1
CSVPTGASRYGYTF
TGCAGCGTCCCGACAGGGGCGTCTCGCTATGGCTACACCTTC
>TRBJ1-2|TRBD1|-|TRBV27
CASSPTGGGGGYTF
TGTGCCAGCAGCCCGACAGGGGGCGGGGGTGGCTACACCTTC
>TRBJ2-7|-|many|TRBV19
CASSAGGRRYEQYF
TGTGCCAGTAGTGCCGGGGGACGCCGCTACGAGCAGTACTTC
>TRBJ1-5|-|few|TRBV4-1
CASSRQVSNQPQHF
TGCGCCAGCAGCCGGCAGGTTAGCAATCAGCCCCAGCATTTT
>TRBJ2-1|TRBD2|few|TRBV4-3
CASSQDAGAGNEQFF
TGCGCCAGCAGCCAAGATGCGGGAGCGGGTAATGAGCAGTTCTTC
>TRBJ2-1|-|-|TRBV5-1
CASSLRGGQLNEQFF
TGCGCCAGCAGCCTACGGGGGGGACAGCTCAATGAGCAGTTCTTC
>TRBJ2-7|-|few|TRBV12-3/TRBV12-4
CASSLVTANYYEQYF
TGTGCCAGCAGTTTAGTGACAGCCAACTATTACGAGCAGTACTTC
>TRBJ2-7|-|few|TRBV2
CASSQGFYEQYF
TGTGCCAGTTCACAGGGTTTCTACGAGCAGTACTTC
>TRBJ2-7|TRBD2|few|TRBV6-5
CASSYSVAGGPDEQYF
TGTGCCAGCAGTTACTCGGTAGCGGGAGGGCCCGACGAGCAGTACTTC
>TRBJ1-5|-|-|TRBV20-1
CSARDVDRLSNQPQHF
TGCAGTGCTAGAGATGTAGACAGGTTGAGCAATCAGCCCCAGCATTTT
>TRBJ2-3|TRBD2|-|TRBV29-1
CSVDVAGGPGLRTDTQYF
TGCAGCGTTGACGTAGCGGGAGGGCCCGGGCTTCGGACAGATACGCAGTATTTT
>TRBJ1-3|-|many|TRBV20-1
CSAQEGNTIYF
TGCAGTGCCCAGGAAGGAAACACCATATATTTT
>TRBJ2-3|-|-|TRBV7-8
CASSGPRAWGLPSTDTQYF
TGTGCCAGCAGCGGCCCACGAGCATGGGGCCTTCCCAGCACAGATACGCAGTATTTT